This is a list of T cell receptor beta chains from one sample in a study of blood T cell repertoires in COVID-19. Assay used: immunoSEQ multiplex PCR; TCRdb lists only in-frame clones, some missing. The data hold around 370,000 clones, with 88% observed a single time. The sequenced material came from peripheral blood. The receptors were sampled from a woman in her 70s with COVID-19, enrolled during active disease. CDR3s include the opening cysteine and the closing phenylalanine or tryptophan. D genes are given only for firm matches.

TRBJ2-1 | 13 | TRBD1 | TRBV5-8 | CASSLAGQVEQFF | TGTGCCAGCAGCTTGGCTGGACAGGTTGAGCAGTTCTTC
TRBJ1-6 | 13 | . | TRBV11-2 | CASSLGLNSPLHF | TGTGCCAGCAGCTTGGGGCTTAATTCACCCCTCCACTTT
TRBJ1-2 | 12 | . | TRBV19 | CASSMRGDGYTF | TGTGCCAGTAGTATGCGCGGGGATGGCTACACCTTC
TRBJ2-3 | 14 | . | TRBV24-1 | CATSEGVGTDTQYF | TGTGCCACCAGTGAAGGGGTGGGCACAGATACGCAGTATTTT
TRBJ2-7 | 13 | . | TRBV12-2 | CASLRESSYEQYF | TGTGCAAGTCTGCGGGAGAGCTCCTACGAGCAGTACTTC
TRBJ1-1 | 15 | . | TRBV7-8 | CASSFRDKYVPEAFF | TGTGCCAGCAGCTTCAGGGACAAATACGTTCCTGAAGCTTTCTTT
TRBJ2-6 | 15 | . | TRBV29-1 | CSVDIRLRGANVLTF | TGCAGCGTTGACATCAGACTTCGTGGGGCCAACGTCCTGACTTTC
TRBJ2-5 | 15 | . | TRBV3-1/TRBV3-2 | CASSQRQPSKETQYF | TGTGCCAGCAGCCAACGCCAACCTAGCAAAGAGACCCAGTACTTC
TRBJ1-1 | 13 | TRBD1 | TRBV30 | CAWTGGSNTEAFF | TGTGCCTGGACAGGGGGGTCGAACACTGAAGCTTTCTTT
TRBJ2-3 | 12 | . | TRBV6-1 | CASSENSYTQYF | TGTGCCAGCAGTGAAAATAGCTATACGCAGTATTTT
TRBJ2-1 | 12 | . | TRBV30 | CASSQGYNEQFF | TGTGCCTCCTCTCAGGGTTACAATGAGCAGTTCTTC